The clone carrying this TCR beta chain was counted a few times. Its specificity is not known. From the PCR reads, TCRdb called clonotypes with MiXCR, one entry per CDR3 protein. The data show around 470,000 distinct CDR3 sequences, about a quarter seen once. Sorting defined naive CD8 T cells as CD8+CD4-CCR7+CD45RA+. The entry originates in a study of molecular identifiers for immune sequencing clone quantification. Study-wide points: Highly expanded clone sizes could end up underestimated if a barcode were shared by identical TCR molecules. Spiked Jurkat TCR RNA originating from one cell could reportedly be identified amid more than 950,000 naive cells.

The germline V gene has CDR1 KGHSH and CDR2 LQKENI. J lost 4 bases, V lost 8 bases, and 15 bases had no gene match. The CDR3 length is 18 residues. The clonotype comes from a human donor in good health. Some libraries in this study had Jurkat cell RNA spiked in. The specimen sequenced was naive CD8+ T cells from blood, with Jurkat cell RNA spiked in. Stated subset: FACS-sorted CD8+CD4-CCR7+CD45RA+ naive T cells. The rearrangement joins TRBV18 to TRBJ2-2, with 11 bases lining up with TRBD2. The CDR3 DNA sequence: TGTGCCAGCCGACCGACGACCATAGCGGGAGGGCCCACCGGGGAGCTGTTTTTT. Amino acids: CASRPTTIAGGPTGELFF.